The 21 T cell receptor beta chains listed next were all sequenced from one sample in a study of T-cell reconstitution after alpha-beta-depleted transplantation in children. Using unique molecular identifiers, the investigators prepared the TCRbeta library. In TCRdb, the PCR reads were re-called with MiXCR into one record per CDR3 protein. The sample records 70,000 to 95,000 distinct CDR3 sequences, roughly a sixth being singletons. Source: PBMCs, mostly from graft donor cells, taken 180 days after TCRalphabeta/CD19-depleted stem cell transplant. The origin of the receptors is a male patient aged 2-10 years who had a stem cell transplant for acute lymphoblastic leukemia, so the T cells may come from the graft donor.

J is TRBJ2-3 and V is TRBV4-3, with 7 bases matching TRBD2. V lost 1 base to trimming and J lost 4 bases; unmatched junction nucleotides: 8. The CDR3 consists of 16 residues. The germline gives CDR1 LGHNA, CDR2 YSLEER. The CDR3 region is CASSQVKTGGPDTQYF. The CDR3 DNA reads TGCGCCAGCAGCCAAGTCAAGACGGGGGGACCAGATACGCAGTATTTT.

This clonotype occurred a few times. The gene calls are TRBV4-1 and TRBJ2-1; D is uncertain. The germline V gene has CDR1 MGHRA and CDR2 YSYEKL. V was shortened by 0 bases and J by 0 bases, with 21 bases between the two germline ends. CDR3 size: 20 residues. The CDR3 bases are TGCGCCAGCAGCCAAGATCCCGCGGATCAGATTTTAAGCTCCTACAATGAGCAGTTCTTC. This codes for CASSQDPADQILSSYNEQFF.

This clonotype was observed a few times. V is TRBV6-2 or TRBV6-3 and J is TRBJ2-1; the match to TRBD2 covers 9 bases. The germline gives CDR1 MNHEY, CDR2 SVGEGT. V dropped 1 base and J dropped 4; count of bases not matched to a gene: 8. This CDR3 region has 17 residues. The CDR3 DNA follows: TGTGCCAGCAGTTACTTAGTGGCGGGAGGGCCGTACAATGAGCAGTTCTTC. Its translation: CASSYLVAGGPYNEQFF.

The chain employs TRBV25-1 and TRBJ2-7; D is ambiguous. The CDR3 spans 14 residues. Germline values: CDR1 MGHDK, CDR2 SYGVNS. V was trimmed by 2 bases and J by 2 bases, leaving 10 bases between them. The CDR3 DNA follows: TGTGCCAGCAGTGAACGACTCCTAACCTACGAGCAGTACTTC. It translates to CASSERLLTYEQYF.

This clonotype has only a few counts. Here the CDR3 DNA reads TGTGCCACCAGTGACTTCAGGGGAAGCTCCTACAATGAGCAGTTCTTC. This gives the protein CATSDFRGSSYNEQFF. The J gene is TRBJ2-1, the V gene TRBV24-1; D may be TRBD1 (6 bases). Germline V gene data show CDR1 as KGHDR and CDR2 as SFDVKD. V lost 4 bases to trimming and J lost 0 bases, with 12 bases between them. The CDR3 has 16 residues.

The J gene is TRBJ1-1, the V gene TRBV20-1; D may be TRBD1 (6 bases). V lost 5 bases and J lost 5, with 15 bases in between. Germline values: CDR1 DFQATT, CDR2 SNEGSKA (reference sequence). This CDR3 has 13 amino acids. In DNA form, the CDR3 reads TGCAGTGCTTACGACTACGGACAGACTGAAGCTTTCTTT. Protein sequence: CSAYDYGQTEAFF.

This clonotype was detected only a few times. CDR3 nucleotide sequence: TGTGCCAGCAGCGTGAGAGAGACCCAGTACTTC. Residues: CASSVRETQYF. The chain is built from TRBV14 and TRBJ2-5; D ambiguous. Germline CDR1 reads SGHDN; CDR2 reads FVKESK. The CDR3 contains 11 residues. The V end was cut by 5 bases, the J end by 4 bases, with 5 bases between. Combining the CDR3 with reference TRBV14 and TRBJ2-5 gives the whole variable domain EAGVTQFPSHSVIEKGQTVTLRCDPISGHDNLYWYRRVMGKEIKFLLHFVKESKQDESGMPNNRFLAERTGGTYSTLKVQPAELEDSGVYFCASSVRETQYFGPGTRLLVL.

This rearrangement joins TRBV28 to TRBJ2-1; tentative D call: TRBD2 (6 bases). CDR1 is MDHEN, CDR2 SYDVKM, per germline. V was shortened by 3 bases and J by 3 bases, with 12 bases between the two germline ends. This CDR3 has 15 residues. The chain's CDR3 is CASSFPGTYYNEQFF. Written as DNA, the CDR3 is TGTGCCAGCAGTTTCCCCGGGACTTACTACAATGAGCAGTTCTTC.

This clonotype was counted between two and nine times. The genes are TRBV7-8 and TRBJ2-3, with TRBD1 matching over 8 bases. From germline, CDR1 is SGHVS and CDR2 FQNEAQ. This CDR3 is built from 16 residues. With 6 bases clipped from V and 2 bases from J, the junction kept 10 bases outside the gene matches. DNA for the CDR3: TGTGCCAGCAGGACGTTCGGACAGGGAAACACAGATACGCAGTATTTT. Amino acid sequence: CASRTFGQGNTDTQYF.

The rearrangement joins TRBV19 to TRBJ1-4, with D unclear. Germline V gene data show CDR1 as LNHDA and CDR2 as SQIVND (reference sequence). The V and J ends lost 2 bases and 7 bases respectively, with 8 bases between them. The CDR3 runs 13 residues. CDR3 residues: CASSIRALEKLFF. The CDR3 DNA reads TGTGCCAGTAGTATACGGGCACTTGAAAAACTGTTTTTT.

This chain uses TRBV5-1 with TRBJ2-7, with TRBD1 matching over 10 bases. CDR1 is SGHRS and CDR2 is YFSETQ in the germline V gene. J was trimmed by 6 bases and V by 1 base; bases with no gene match: 7. The CDR3 is 15 residues long. Here the CDR3 reads CASSLIGTGAGEQYF. The CDR3 DNA reads TGCGCCAGCAGCTTGATAGGGACAGGGGCTGGCGAGCAGTACTTC.

This clonotype was detected many times. The chain employs TRBV7-9 and TRBJ1-3; D is uncertain. With 6 bases removed from V and 4 bases from J, the gap between germline ends came to 13 bases. This CDR3 contains 14 residues. Germline V gene data show CDR1 as SEHNR and CDR2 as FQNEAQ (reference sequence). The CDR3 region has the DNA TGTGCCAGCAGTCTCGGAGGGTCAGGAAACACCATATATTTT. Its protein is CASSLGGSGNTIYF.

This clonotype was observed a handful of times. The chain is built from TRBV20-1 and TRBJ2-7, with TRBD1 matching 7 bases. Germline V gene sequence: CDR1 DFQATT, CDR2 SNEGSKA (reference sequence). V dropped 0 bases and J dropped 0; count of bases not matched to a gene: 11. This CDR3 spans 17 amino acids. The CDR3 DNA reads as TGCAGTGCTAGAGACACCACGGGGACAGTGAGCTCCTACGAGCAGTACTTC. Residues: CSARDTTGTVSSYEQYF.

This sequence joins TRBV15 and TRBJ2-7; 10 bases line up with TRBD1. Trimming removed 5 bases from V and 4 bases from J; junction bases left unmatched: 5. The CDR3 consists of 14 residues. Germline CDR1 LNHNV, CDR2 YYDKDF (reference sequence). CDR3 DNA: TGTGCCACCAGCGTCGACAGGGGGCTTTACGAGCAGTACTTC. It yields the protein CATSVDRGLYEQYF.

The chain is built from TRBV20-1 and TRBJ2-3; 12 bases map to TRBD2. The CDR3 extends over 16 amino acids. The trim removed 3 bases at V and 2 bases at J, leaving 6 bases unmatched. Germline V gene data show CDR1 as DFQATT and CDR2 as SNEGSKA (reference sequence). CDR3: CSASYLAGGLTDTQYF. The CDR3 nucleotides are TGCAGTGCTAGTTATCTAGCGGGGGGGCTCACAGATACGCAGTATTTT.

V gene TRBV20-1 combines with J gene TRBJ2-7, with a tentative D call TRBD1 (5 bases). The V and J ends lost 4 bases and 2 bases respectively, with 18 bases between them. The CDR3 covers 15 residues. Per the germline V gene, CDR1 is DFQATT and CDR2 is SNEGSKA (reference sequence). CDR3 region: CSANHRQRPTYEQYF. The CDR3 DNA follows: TGCAGTGCTAACCACCGACAGAGACCTACCTACGAGCAGTACTTC.

The CDR3 here is CASSYPGWETQYF. CDR3 coding DNA: TGTGCCAGCAGTTATCCGGGCTGGGAGACCCAGTACTTC. The chain is built from TRBV6-5 and TRBJ2-5; no clear D. The ends were cut back, 3 bases at V and 5 bases at J, with 10 bases in the middle. Germline V gene lookup returns CDR1 MNHEY and CDR2 SVGAGI. CDR3 length: 13 amino acids.

The CDR3 bases are TGTGCCAGTGGAGTGCGTAGATGGACCGGGGAGCTGTTTTTT. It translates to CASGVRRWTGELFF. This sequence joins TRBV12-3 or TRBV12-4 and TRBJ2-2; D gene uncertain. Trimming shortened V by 9 bases and J by 5 bases, and 16 bases separated the two germline ends. The CDR3 covers 14 residues.

On this clonotype itself: This may be a read error, as it is one base from a much larger clone. The CDR3 here is CATGDRAGYEQFF. CDR3 nucleotide sequence: TGTGCCACAGGGGACAGGGCTGGGTATGAGCAGTTCTTC. The chain has TRBV25-1 and TRBJ2-1, with 9 bases matching TRBD1. The CDR3 covers 13 residues. From germline, CDR1 is MGHDK and CDR2 SYGVNS. Unmatched junction bases numbered 9, after V lost 10 bases and J lost 8 bases.

The chain carries TRBV6-1 and TRBJ2-7, with TRBD2 as a possible D gene (6 bases). Deletions cut 8 bases from V and 0 bases from J, with 11 bases between. Looked up from germline, CDR1 is MNHNS and CDR2 is SASEGT. This CDR3 contains 13 residues. The CDR3 spells CASGRGSSYEQYF. The DNA of the CDR3 is TGTGCCAGCGGGCGGGGCTCCTCCTACGAGCAGTACTTC.

The chain recombines TRBV15 with TRBJ2-3; the match to TRBD2 covers 8 bases. The V segment lost 0 bases and the J segment 2 bases; nucleotides outside the gene matches: 4. The CDR3 consists of 16 residues. Germline V gene sequence: CDR1 LNHNV, CDR2 YYDKDF (reference sequence). CDR3 amino acids: CATSRDPGGDTDTQYF. CDR3 sequence (DNA): TGTGCCACCAGCAGAGATCCGGGGGGGGACACAGATACGCAGTATTTT.